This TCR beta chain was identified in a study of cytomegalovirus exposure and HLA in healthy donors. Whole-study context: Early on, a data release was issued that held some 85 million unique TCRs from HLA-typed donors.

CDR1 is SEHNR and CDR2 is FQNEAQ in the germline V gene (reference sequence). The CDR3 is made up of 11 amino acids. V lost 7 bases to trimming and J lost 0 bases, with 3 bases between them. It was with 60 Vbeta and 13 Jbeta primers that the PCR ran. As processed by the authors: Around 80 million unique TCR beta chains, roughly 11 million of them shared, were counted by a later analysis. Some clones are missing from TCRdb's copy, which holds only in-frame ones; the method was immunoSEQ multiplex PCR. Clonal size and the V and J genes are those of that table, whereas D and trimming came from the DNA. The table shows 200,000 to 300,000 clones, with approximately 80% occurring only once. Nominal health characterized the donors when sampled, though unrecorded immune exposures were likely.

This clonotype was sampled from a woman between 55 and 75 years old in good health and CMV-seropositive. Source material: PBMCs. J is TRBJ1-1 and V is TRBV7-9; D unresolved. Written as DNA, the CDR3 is TGTGCCAGCATTATGAACACTGAAGCTTTCTTT. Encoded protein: CASIMNTEAFF.